This TCR beta chain originates from a study of breast tumors, draining lymph nodes, adjacent tissues. Study-wide results and limits: Data fit most tumor T cells coming from lymph node, expanding in tumor. Compared with lymph nodes, tumors were less diverse; compared with nontumor tissue, more. Data only fit, rather than demonstrated, lymph node origin of most tumor T cells.

Breast cancer patients provided tissue from their axillary draining lymph nodes. The CDR3 is 13 amino acids. Germline CDR1 SQVTM, CDR2 ANQGSEA. The V gene end was trimmed by 8 bases and the J gene end by 6 bases; junction bases not matched to a gene: 8. This clonotype was seen a single time. Its antigen is currently unknown. MiXCR, run by TCRdb on the multiplex PCR reads, gives a single entry per CDR3 protein. Among approximately 210,000 distinct CDR3 sequences listed, less than 40% were seen once. The rearrangement uses TRBV29-1 and TRBJ2-1, with 9 bases that match TRBD1. The sequencing input was axillary lymph node tissue. The origin of this receptor is a female donor with breast cancer. Some clones in this sample may be carry-over from other donors' samples. This CDR3 is CSSTGGRGNEQFF. The DNA of the CDR3 is TGCAGCTCGACAGGGGGAAGGGGCAATGAGCAGTTCTTC.